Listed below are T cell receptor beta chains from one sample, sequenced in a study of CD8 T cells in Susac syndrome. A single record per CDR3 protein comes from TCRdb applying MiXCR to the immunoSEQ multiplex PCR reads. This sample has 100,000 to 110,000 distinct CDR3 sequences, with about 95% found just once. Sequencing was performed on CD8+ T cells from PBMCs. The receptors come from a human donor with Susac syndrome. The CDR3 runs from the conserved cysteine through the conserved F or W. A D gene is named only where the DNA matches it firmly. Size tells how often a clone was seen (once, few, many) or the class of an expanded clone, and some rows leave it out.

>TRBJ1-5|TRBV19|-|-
CASRLGRPGGNQPQHF
TGTGCCAGTAGGTTGGGCCGTCCAGGTGGCAATCAGCCCCAGCATTTT
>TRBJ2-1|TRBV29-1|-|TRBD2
CSVEGRGLAGNGPSYNEQFF
TGCAGCGTTGAAGGTCGCGGACTAGCGGGAAATGGCCCCTCCTACAATGAGCAGTTCTTC
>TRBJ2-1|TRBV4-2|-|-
CASSEGTGSWEQFF
TGTGCCAGCAGCGAAGGGACTGGTTCGTGGGAGCAGTTCTTC
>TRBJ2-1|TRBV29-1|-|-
CSAPSSYNEQFF
TGCAGCGCTCCAAGCTCCTACAATGAGCAGTTCTTC
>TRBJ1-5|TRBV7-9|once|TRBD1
CASGRDREFQPQHF
TGTGCCAGCGGCCGGGACAGGGAGTTTCAGCCCCAGCATTTT
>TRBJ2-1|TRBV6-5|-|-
CASSYLSDYNEQFF
TGTGCCAGCAGTTACCTTAGCGACTACAATGAGCAGTTCTTC
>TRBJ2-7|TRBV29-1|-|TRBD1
CSVEEGRTGETYEQYF
TGCAGCGTTGAAGAAGGAAGGACAGGGGAAACCTACGAGCAGTACTTC
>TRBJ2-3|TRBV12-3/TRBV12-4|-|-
CASSRTRGADTQYF
TGTGCCAGCAGCCGAACCAGGGGGGCAGATACGCAGTATTTT
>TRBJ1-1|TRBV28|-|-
CASRKQGITEAFF
TGTGCCAGCAGGAAACAGGGAATCACTGAAGCTTTCTTT
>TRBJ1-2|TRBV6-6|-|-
CASRNGPSNYGYTF
TGTGCCAGCAGGAATGGGCCTTCCAACTATGGCTACACCTTC
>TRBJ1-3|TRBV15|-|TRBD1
CATSSRQGTNTIYF
TGTGCCACCAGCAGTAGACAGGGGACGAACACCATATATTTT
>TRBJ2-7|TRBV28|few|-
CASSFSGYEQYF
TGTGCCAGCAGTTTCTCGGGCTACGAGCAGTACTTC
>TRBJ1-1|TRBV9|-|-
CASSAIRGLDTEAFF
TGTGCCAGCAGCGCAATCAGGGGCCTGGACACTGAAGCTTTCTTT
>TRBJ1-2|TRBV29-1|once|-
CSAYRPQIGYTF
TGCAGCGCGTACCGGCCTCAGATTGGCTACACCTTC
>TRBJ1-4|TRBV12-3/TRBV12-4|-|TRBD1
CASSNRGRNEKLFF
TGTGCCAGCTCGAACAGGGGGCGGAATGAAAAACTGTTTTTT
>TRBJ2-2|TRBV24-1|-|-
CATGTGPRLFF
TGTGCCACCGGGACGGGACCTCGACTGTTTTTT
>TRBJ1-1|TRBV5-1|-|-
CASSRQLGTEAFF
TGCGCCAGCAGTCGACAGCTAGGCACTGAAGCTTTCTTT
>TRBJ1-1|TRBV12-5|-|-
CASGLHRGLTEAFF
TGTGCTAGTGGTTTGCACAGAGGGTTGACTGAAGCTTTCTTT
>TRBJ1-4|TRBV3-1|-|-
CASSQGGGNEKLFF
TGTGCCAGCAGCCAAGGTGGAGGTAATGAAAAACTGTTTTTT
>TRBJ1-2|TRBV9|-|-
CASSVSSQSSYTF
TGTGCCAGCAGCGTATCCTCGCAAAGTAGCTACACCTTC